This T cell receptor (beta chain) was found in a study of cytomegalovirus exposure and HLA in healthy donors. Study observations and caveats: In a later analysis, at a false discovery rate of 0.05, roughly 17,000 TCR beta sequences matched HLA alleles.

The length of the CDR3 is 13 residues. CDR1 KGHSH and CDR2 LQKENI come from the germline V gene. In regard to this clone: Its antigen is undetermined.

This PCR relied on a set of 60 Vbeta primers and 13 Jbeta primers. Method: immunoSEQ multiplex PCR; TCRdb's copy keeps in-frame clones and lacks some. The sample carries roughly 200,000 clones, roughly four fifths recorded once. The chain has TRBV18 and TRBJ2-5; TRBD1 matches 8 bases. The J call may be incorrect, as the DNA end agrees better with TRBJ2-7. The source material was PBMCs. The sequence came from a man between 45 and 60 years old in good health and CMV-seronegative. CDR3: CASSPDRVYEQYF. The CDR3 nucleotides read TGTGCCAGCTCCCCGGACAGGGTCTACGAGCAGTACTTC.